This record looks at one T cell receptor beta chain sequence and its context. In the study's own analysis: Amplification of reference gene primers provided the estimated nucleated cell counts. The repertoire was sequenced with immunoSEQ multiplex PCR; TCRdb's copy has only in-frame clones and lacks some. V and J calls and clone size are given by that table; D and trimming were obtained from the DNA. The data contain about 230,000 clones, around 88% of them singletons. V lost 3 bases to trimming and J lost 0 bases, with 6 bases between them. Germline V gives CDR1 DFQATT, CDR2 SNEGSKA (reference sequence). The CDR3 covers 13 residues. This specimen belongs to a study of blood T cell repertoires in COVID-19. Looking at the study overall: Samples of COVID-19 (acute and convalescent) were obtained from the United States, Italy and Spain. T cells, B-cell-depleted T cells, or PBMCs provided the cDNA or gDNA that served as material.

Sequences were obtained from peripheral blood. The rearrangement joins TRBV20-1 to TRBJ1-5; D gene ambiguous. This TCR derives from a man older than 75 with acute or convalescent COVID-19. CDR3 DNA: TGCAGTGCTAGTCCCAATAGCAATCAGCCCCAGCATTTT. Translating gives CSASPNSNQPQHF.